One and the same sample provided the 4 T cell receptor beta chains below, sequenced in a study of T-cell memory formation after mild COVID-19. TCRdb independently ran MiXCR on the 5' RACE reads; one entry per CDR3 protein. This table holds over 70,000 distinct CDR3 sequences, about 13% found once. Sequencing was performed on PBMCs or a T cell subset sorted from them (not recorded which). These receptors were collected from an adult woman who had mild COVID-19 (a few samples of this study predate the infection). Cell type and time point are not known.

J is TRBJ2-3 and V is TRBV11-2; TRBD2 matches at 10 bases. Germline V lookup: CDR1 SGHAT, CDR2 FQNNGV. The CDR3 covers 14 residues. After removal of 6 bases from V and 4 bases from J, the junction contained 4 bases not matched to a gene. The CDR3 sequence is CASSSGGRPDTQYF. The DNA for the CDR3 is TGTGCCAGCAGTAGCGGGGGGCGCCCAGATACGCAGTATTTT.

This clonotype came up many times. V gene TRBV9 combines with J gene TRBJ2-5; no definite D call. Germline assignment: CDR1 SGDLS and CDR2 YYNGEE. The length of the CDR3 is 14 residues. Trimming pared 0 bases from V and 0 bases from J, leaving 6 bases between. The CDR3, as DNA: TGTGCCAGCAGCGTAGCTAGTAACCAAGAGACCCAGTACTTC. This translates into CASSVASNQETQYF.

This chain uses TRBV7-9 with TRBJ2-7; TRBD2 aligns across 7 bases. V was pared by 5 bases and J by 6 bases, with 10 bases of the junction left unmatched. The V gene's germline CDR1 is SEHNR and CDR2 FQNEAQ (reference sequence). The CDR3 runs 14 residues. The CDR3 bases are TGTGCCAGCAGCCCCATTGGGGGGGGTACCGAGCAGTACTTC. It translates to CASSPIGGGTEQYF.

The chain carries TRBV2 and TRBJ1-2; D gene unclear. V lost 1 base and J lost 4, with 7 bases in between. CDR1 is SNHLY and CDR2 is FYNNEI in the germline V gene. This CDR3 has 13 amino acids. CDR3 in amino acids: CASSEGERYGYTF. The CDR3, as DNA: TGTGCCAGCAGTGAAGGGGAACGCTATGGCTACACCTTC.